A selection of T cell receptor beta chains follows, all from one sample in a study of identical twins. TCRdb re-analysed the 5' RACE reads in MiXCR, keeping a single row per CDR3 protein. The table lists fewer than 250,000 distinct CDR3 sequences, 7% to 8.5% of them singletons. This sample also appeared in a second study, on yellow fever vaccine responses in identical twins.

The sequenced material came from CD8+ T cells sorted from blood. The receptor set was obtained from a young woman in good health. Both conserved end residues are part of each CDR3. The order of the fields is D gene, V gene, J gene, clone size, CDR3 DNA, CDR3 protein. The D gene is left open where the match is weak. The size field is filled for only some rows; it gives once, few, many or a size class.

>TRBD1|TRBV5-1|TRBJ2-7|many
TGTGCCAGCAGTTTAGTACAGGGGGCCTACGAGCAGTACTTC
CASSLVQGAYEQYF
>-|TRBV28|TRBJ2-3|few
TGTGCCAGCAGTTTCCCGAGAGCGCCAGATACGCAGTATTTT
CASSFPRAPDTQYF
>-|TRBV11-2|TRBJ2-3|few
TGTGCCAGCAGCTTAGCGGTGCGGCCCACAGATACGCAGTATTTT
CASSLAVRPTDTQYF
>-|TRBV29-1|TRBJ1-1|many
TGCAGCGTATACGACGGGATGAACACTGAAGCTTTCTTT
CSVYDGMNTEAFF
>-|TRBV29-1|TRBJ2-3|many
TGCAGCGCCGGGAATGGGGATACGCAGTATTTT
CSAGNGDTQYF
>TRBD2|TRBV20-1|TRBJ2-3|many
TGCAGTGCTAAAACAGGGGATCTAGCGGGGGGGCCGATAGATACGCAGTATTTT
CSAKTGDLAGGPIDTQYF
>TRBD2|TRBV12-3/TRBV12-4|TRBJ2-4|many
TGTGCCAGCACCCCTGGGCTAGCGGGGGCCGTAGCCAAAAACATTCAGTACTTC
CASTPGLAGAVAKNIQYF
>TRBD1|TRBV12-3/TRBV12-4|TRBJ2-3|-
TGTGCCAGCTCCCACCACCCAACAAACGTTCCGGGACAGGGGACAGATACGCAGTATTTT
CASSHHPTNVPGQGTDTQYF
>-|TRBV5-1|TRBJ2-1|many
TGCGCCAGCAGCCCTGGGGTTGAGCAGTTCTTC
CASSPGVEQFF
>TRBD1|TRBV11-1|TRBJ2-3|-
TGTGCCAGCAGTTCCGCAACTCACTCGGGACAGGGCACAGATACGCAGTATTTT
CASSSATHSGQGTDTQYF
>-|TRBV6-5|TRBJ2-7|many
TGTGCCAGCATTCGCTCGAGGCCTTCCTACGAGCAGTACTTC
CASIRSRPSYEQYF
>TRBD2|TRBV20-1|TRBJ2-1|-
TGCAGTGCGAGACTAGCGGGAGGGCCGAAGAACAATGAGCAGTTCTTC
CSARLAGGPKNNEQFF
>TRBD2|TRBV7-3|TRBJ2-7|many
TGTGCCAGCAGCTTTGCTAGCGGGAGCTACGAGCAGTACTTC
CASSFASGSYEQYF
>-|TRBV7-6|TRBJ2-2|-
TGTGCCAGCAGCTTTACCCAGGGGGGGACCGGGGAGCTGTTTTTT
CASSFTQGGTGELFF
>TRBD1|TRBV6-1|TRBJ2-1|few
TGTGCCAGCAGTGAGACAGGGGGCACCAACAATGAGCAGTTCTTC
CASSETGGTNNEQFF
>-|TRBV5-1|TRBJ1-1|-
TGCGCCAGCAGCGGGACAACCGCGACTGAAGCTTTCTTT
CASSGTTATEAFF
>TRBD1|TRBV18|TRBJ2-1|-
TGTGCCAGCTCACCTGACGGGACAGGGATATACAATGAGCAGTTCTTC
CASSPDGTGIYNEQFF
>-|TRBV7-8|TRBJ2-7|few
TGTGCCAGCAGCTTCCTAAAACATAATGGGTACGAGCAGTACTTC
CASSFLKHNGYEQYF
>-|TRBV29-1|TRBJ1-2|many
TGCAGCGTTGAAATGGAGAAATATGGCTACACCTTC
CSVEMEKYGYTF
>-|TRBV4-1|TRBJ1-6|few
TGCGCCAGCAGCCAAGATTCGGGGCGATCACCCCTCCACTTT
CASSQDSGRSPLHF
>-|TRBV27|TRBJ2-7|many
TGTGCCAGCAGTTTGGGGCCGGGCGAGCAGTACTTC
CASSLGPGEQYF
>TRBD1|TRBV12-3/TRBV12-4|TRBJ2-7|many
TGTGCCAGCAGCCCTCAAGAGACAGGGGGCCACGAGCAGTACTTC
CASSPQETGGHEQYF
>-|TRBV7-8|TRBJ2-7|few
TGTGCCAGCATGCGGGAAGGTCTTTACTACGAGCAGTACTTC
CASMREGLYYEQYF
>-|TRBV29-1|TRBJ2-2|many
TGCAGCGTTTACGGGAGCACCGGGGAGCTGTTTTTT
CSVYGSTGELFF
>-|TRBV4-1|TRBJ1-1|-
TGCGCCAGCAGCCAAGTCTGGCCGGGAAACACTGAAGCTTTCTTT
CASSQVWPGNTEAFF
>-|TRBV7-9|TRBJ1-2|few
TGTGCTCCAGCGGAGACCCTAGACTATGGCTACACCTTC
CAPAETLDYGYTF
>-|TRBV5-1|TRBJ2-1|many
TGCGCCAGCAGCCACTTGGCGGACGAAGGCAATGAGCAGTTCTTC
CASSHLADEGNEQFF
>TRBD2|TRBV7-6|TRBJ2-7|-
TGTGCCAGCAGCTCCCGACCCGCCGGGGGGACTAGCCCTCCCTACGAGCAGTACTTC
CASSSRPAGGTSPPYEQYF
>-|TRBV7-8|TRBJ2-3|few
TGTGCCAGCAGCCCAGATTTAGATCTGGGACTTTTCACAGATACGCAGTATTTT
CASSPDLDLGLFTDTQYF
>TRBD2|TRBV5-1|TRBJ2-7|-
TGCGCCAGCAGCTTGGTTGTGGGAGGGCCGTCCTACGAGCAGTACTTC
CASSLVVGGPSYEQYF
>-|TRBV6-1|TRBJ2-4|many
TGTGCCAGCAGTCCTACGTCCCCCAAAAACATTCAGTACTTC
CASSPTSPKNIQYF
>TRBD1|TRBV4-2|TRBJ2-3|few
TGTGCCAGCAGCCAAGAAAGGGGGCGAGTTCTAGATACGCAGTATTTT
CASSQERGRVLDTQYF
>-|TRBV12-3/TRBV12-4|TRBJ2-1|few
TGTGCCAGCAGTTCGTACAGGGAATACAATGAGCAGTTCTTC
CASSSYREYNEQFF
>-|TRBV7-9|TRBJ2-1|few
TGTGCCAGCACCGAAGAGTACAATCCATACAATGAGCAGTTCTTC
CASTEEYNPYNEQFF
>TRBD2|TRBV28|TRBJ2-5|-
TGTGCCAGCCGGGGGGATCGAGAGACCCAGTACTTC
CASRGDRETQYF
>-|TRBV24-1|TRBJ1-1|-
TGTGCCACCTCCCCGGGACATGAGAACACTGAAGCTTTCTTT
CATSPGHENTEAFF
>TRBD2|TRBV11-2|TRBJ2-1|-
TGTGCCAGCAGCCGCGGGACTAGCTATGAGCAGTTCTTC
CASSRGTSYEQFF
>-|TRBV10-3|TRBJ2-3|few
TGTGCCATCAGTGAGTCCAGGGCCGCAGATACGCAGTATTTT
CAISESRAADTQYF
>-|TRBV19|TRBJ2-3|-
TGTGCCACGAAACCGGGACAACTCACAGATACGCAGTATTTT
CATKPGQLTDTQYF
>TRBD1|TRBV29-1|TRBJ1-5|many
TGCAGCGTGCCCGGACAGGACAATCAGCCCCAGCATTTT
CSVPGQDNQPQHF
>-|TRBV12-3/TRBV12-4|TRBJ2-1|many
TGTGCCAGCAGTTTGTCACACAATGAGCAGTTCTTC
CASSLSHNEQFF
>-|TRBV13|TRBJ1-5|many
TGTGCCAGCAGCTTAGGGGTCGATCAGCCCCAGCATTTT
CASSLGVDQPQHF
>-|TRBV7-3|TRBJ2-1|many
TGTCCCAGCAGCCTGGGGGGCAATGAGCAGTTCTTC
CPSSLGGNEQFF
>-|TRBV4-1|TRBJ1-2|many
TGCGCCAGCAGCCATAGGAATGATCGGGTAGATGGCTACACCTTC
CASSHRNDRVDGYTF
>-|TRBV9|TRBJ2-6|few
TGTGCCAGCAGCTCAACAGGTTCTGGGGCCAACGTCCTGACTTTC
CASSSTGSGANVLTF
>-|TRBV29-1|TRBJ2-2|-
TGCAGCGTCCAGGTCCCCAACACCGGGGAGCTGTTTTTT
CSVQVPNTGELFF
>-|TRBV11-2|TRBJ2-4|-
TGTGCCAGCAGCTTAAACCCGGGCGGGTACTTAGCCAAAAACATTCAGTACTTC
CASSLNPGGYLAKNIQYF